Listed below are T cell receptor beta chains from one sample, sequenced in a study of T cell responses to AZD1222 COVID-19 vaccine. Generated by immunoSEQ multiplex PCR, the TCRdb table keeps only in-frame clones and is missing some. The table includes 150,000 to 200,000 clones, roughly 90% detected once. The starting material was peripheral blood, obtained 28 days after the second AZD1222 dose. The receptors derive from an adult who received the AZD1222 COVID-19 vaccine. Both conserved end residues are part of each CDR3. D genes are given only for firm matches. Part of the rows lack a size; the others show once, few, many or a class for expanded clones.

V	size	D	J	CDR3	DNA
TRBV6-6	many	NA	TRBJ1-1	CASSYSRGQNTEAFF	TGTGCCAGCAGTTATTCCCGGGGTCAGAACACTGAAGCTTTCTTT
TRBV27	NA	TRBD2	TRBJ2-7	CASSLSVKLAGGRDEQYF	TGTGCCAGCAGTTTATCAGTAAAGCTAGCGGGAGGGCGGGACGAGCAGTACTTC
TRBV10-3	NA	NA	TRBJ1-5	CAISENKGQGNQPQHF	TGTGCCATCAGTGAGAATAAGGGGCAGGGCAATCAGCCCCAGCATTTT
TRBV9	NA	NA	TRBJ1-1	CASTRGGIATEAFF	TGTGCCAGCACCCGAGGGGGGATTGCCACTGAAGCTTTCTTT
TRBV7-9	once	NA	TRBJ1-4	CASSLDRGANEKLFF	TGTGCCAGCAGCCTAGATCGGGGGGCTAATGAAAAACTGTTTTTT
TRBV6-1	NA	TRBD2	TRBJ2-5	CASSVFSGRGAYIETQYF	TGTGCCAGCAGTGTCTTCAGCGGGAGGGGGGCTTACATAGAGACCCAGTACTTC
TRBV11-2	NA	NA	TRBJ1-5	CASSLTGTQPQHF	TGTGCCAGCAGCTTAACAGGGACTCAGCCCCAGCATTTT
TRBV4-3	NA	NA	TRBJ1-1	CASSQQTGVGTEAFF	TGCGCCAGCAGCCAACAGACAGGTGTGGGCACTGAAGCTTTCTTT
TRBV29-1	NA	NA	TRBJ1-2	CSQWTDDGYTF	TGCAGCCAATGGACGGACGATGGCTACACCTTC
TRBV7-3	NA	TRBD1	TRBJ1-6	CASSLGTATGDSPLHF	TGTGCCAGCAGCTTAGGGACGGCTACAGGGGATTCACCCCTCCACTTT
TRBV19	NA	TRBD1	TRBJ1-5	CASSLQGDQPQHF	TGTGCCAGTAGCCTACAGGGGGATCAGCCCCAGCATTTT
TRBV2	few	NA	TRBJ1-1	CASGVGWGANEAFF	TGTGCCAGCGGAGTGGGTTGGGGGGCAAATGAAGCTTTCTTT
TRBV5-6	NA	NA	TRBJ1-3	CASSLGTEAGNTIYF	TGTGCCAGCAGCTTGGGGACAGAGGCAGGAAACACCATATATTTT
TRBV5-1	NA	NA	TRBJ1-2	CASRTGQNYGYTF	TGCGCCAGCAGAACCGGACAGAACTATGGCTACACCTTC
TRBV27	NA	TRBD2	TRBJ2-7	CASSLSLAGALYEQYF	TGTGCCAGCAGTTTATCACTAGCGGGAGCGCTCTACGAGCAGTACTTC
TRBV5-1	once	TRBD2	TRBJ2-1	CASSLAFAGGYNEQFF	TGCGCCAGCAGCTTGGCCTTTGCGGGAGGCTACAATGAGCAGTTCTTC
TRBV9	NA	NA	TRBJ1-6	CASSVRQYNSPLHF	TGTGCCAGCAGCGTAAGACAGTATAATTCACCCCTCCACTTT
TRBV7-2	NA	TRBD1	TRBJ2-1	CASTTRTGAYNEQFF	TGTGCCAGCACAACAAGGACAGGGGCCTACAATGAGCAGTTCTTC
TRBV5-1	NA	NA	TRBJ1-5	CASSPLGDRQPQHF	TGCGCCAGCAGCCCCCTCGGGGACCGGCAGCCCCAGCATTTT
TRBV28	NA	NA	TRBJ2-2	CASSSGGEGTGELFF	TGTGCCAGCAGTTCCGGGGGTGAAGGCACCGGGGAGCTGTTTTTT
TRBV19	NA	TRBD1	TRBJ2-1	CASSISGTGPSNEQFF	TGTGCCAGTAGTATCTCCGGGACAGGACCGTCCAATGAGCAGTTCTTC
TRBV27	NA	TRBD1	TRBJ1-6	CASSVIIPGQKNSPLHF	TGTGCCAGCAGTGTAATTATCCCGGGACAGAAGAATTCACCCCTCCACTTT
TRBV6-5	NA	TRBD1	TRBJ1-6	CASSYSDRGESPLHF	TGTGCCAGCAGTTACTCGGACAGGGGAGAATCACCCCTCCACTTT
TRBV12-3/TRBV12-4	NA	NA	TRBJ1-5	CASTQGGQPQHF	TGTGCCAGCACCCAAGGTGGGCAGCCCCAGCATTTT
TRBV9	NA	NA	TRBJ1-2	CASSARVNYGYTF	TGTGCCAGCAGCGCTCGGGTTAACTATGGCTACACCTTC
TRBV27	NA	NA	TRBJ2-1	CASSPDPRGVYNEQFF	TGTGCCAGCAGCCCAGACCCACGAGGGGTTTACAATGAGCAGTTCTTC